The 20 T cell receptor beta chains listed next were all sequenced from one sample in a study of blood T cell repertoires in COVID-19. Profiled with immunoSEQ multiplex PCR; TCRdb holds only in-frame clones, not every one. The sample yields 130,000 or so clones, about nine tenths seen once. Specimen: peripheral blood. The receptors derive from a man aged 35-49 years with acute or convalescent COVID-19.

The chain joins TRBV4-3 to TRBJ1-2; D gene ambiguous. The V and J ends lost 0 bases and 5 bases respectively, with 13 bases between them. Germline V gives CDR1 LGHNA, CDR2 YSLEER. The CDR3 has 15 residues. CDR3 bases: TGCGCCAGCAGCCAAGATCAAGGAGCTATTTATGGCTACACCTTC. The encoded protein is CASSQDQGAIYGYTF.

In this sample, this clone turned up a few times. This sequence joins TRBV5-4 and TRBJ2-7, with 15 bases aligning to TRBD2. Germline CDR1 SGHNT, CDR2 YYREEE (reference sequence). The CDR3 has 14 amino acids. The V segment lost 3 bases and the J segment 8 bases; nucleotides outside the gene matches: 3. Written as DNA, the CDR3 is TGTGCCAGCAGCTCCGGACTAGCGGGAGGGAAGCAGTACTTC. Residues: CASSSGLAGGKQYF. The whole variable domain, remainder taken from reference TRBV5-4 and TRBJ2-7, is ETGVTQSPTHLIKTRGQQVTLRCSSQSGHNTVSWYQQALGQGPQFIFQYYREEENGRGNFPPRFSGLQFPNYSSELNVNALELDDSALYLCASSSGLAGGKQYFGPGTRLTVT.

This sequence joins TRBV30 and TRBJ2-7; D possibly corresponds to TRBD1 (6 bases). Germline CDR1 and CDR2: GTSNPN and SVGIG (reference sequence). V was cut by 7 bases and J by 3 bases, with 19 bases left in between. The CDR3 is 14 residues long. The CDR3 sequence is CAFSQGTLGYEQYF. The CDR3 nucleotides read TGTGCCTTCTCACAGGGCACCTTGGGCTACGAGCAGTACTTC.

The CDR3 sequence: CAWSLGHSEKLFF. CDR3 coding DNA: TGTGCCTGGAGCTTGGGACATTCGGAAAAACTGTTTTTT. The chain uses TRBV30 and TRBJ1-4; the D gene is possibly TRBD1 (6 bases). From germline, CDR1 is GTSNPN and CDR2 SVGIG (reference sequence). Deletions cut 3 bases from V and 8 bases from J, with 13 bases between. This CDR3 is built from 13 residues.

The chain joins TRBV6-5 to TRBJ1-5; 7 nucleotides line up with TRBD1. CDR1 and CDR2 from the germline V gene are MNHEY and SVGAGI. Trimming cost V 6 bases and J 1 base; bases outside gene matches: 3. The length of the CDR3 is 14 residues. Here the CDR3 reads CASRKTGSNQPQHF. CDR3 bases: TGTGCCAGCAGGAAGACAGGGAGCAATCAGCCCCAGCATTTT.

The CDR3 DNA reads as TGTGCCACCAGTGATGCTGCCGGGACAGGGAGTGGCTACACCTTC. Translation gives CATSDAAGTGSGYTF. The rearrangement links TRBV24-1 to TRBJ1-2; 9 bases are shared with TRBD1. There are 15 residues in the CDR3. CDR1 is KGHDR and CDR2 is SFDVKD in the germline V gene. The junction had 8 bases not matched to a gene; V was cut back by 3 bases and J by 7 bases.

V is TRBV19 and J is TRBJ1-1; 8 nucleotides align to TRBD1. V dropped 5 bases and J dropped 4; count of bases not matched to a gene: 6. Germline CDR1 and CDR2: LNHDA and SQIVND (reference sequence). The CDR3 loop spans 14 amino acids. CDR3 loop: CASSSGGEGTEAFF. The CDR3 nucleotides are TGTGCCAGTAGTTCAGGGGGCGAAGGCACTGAAGCTTTCTTT.

The V gene is TRBV6-1, the J gene TRBJ1-1; unclear D gene. V was trimmed by 1 base and J by 0 bases, leaving 9 bases between them. CDR3 length: 15 amino acids. CDR1 is MNHNS and CDR2 is SASEGT in the germline V gene. The CDR3 DNA is TGTGCCAGCAGTGAAGGGGCAGGAATGAACACTGAAGCTTTCTTT. It translates to CASSEGAGMNTEAFF.

This clone was picked up a small number of times. CDR3 amino acids: CASGQSPTEAFF. CDR3 bases: TGTGCCAGCGGACAGAGCCCTACTGAAGCTTTCTTT. The genes are TRBV19 and TRBJ1-1; possible D gene TRBD1, 6 bases. The germline V gene encodes CDR1 LNHDA and CDR2 SQIVND (reference sequence). The V gene lost 9 bases and the J gene lost 5 bases, with 13 bases spanning the gap. The CDR3 length is 12 residues.

The chain couples TRBV4-2 to TRBJ1-5; a possible D gene is TRBD1 (5 bases). Germline CDR1 and CDR2: LGHNA and YNFKEQ. The CDR3 covers 15 residues. V gave up 0 bases and J gave up 10 bases, with 16 bases separating them. Written as DNA, the CDR3 is TGTGCCAGCAGCCAAGATCCGGGGGAGGGCTATCCCCAGCATTTT. Translation: CASSQDPGEGYPQHF.

This clone was found once. In the same sample, other DNA sequences code for this CDR3. The V call is TRBV18, the J call TRBJ1-2; no clear D. This CDR3 is built from 15 residues. V gave up 0 bases and J gave up 0 bases, with 8 bases separating them. The germline gives CDR1 KGHSH, CDR2 LQKENI. CDR3 in amino acids: CASSPPAGTNYGYTF. CDR3 DNA sequence: TGTGCCAGCTCACCACCGGCAGGAACTAACTATGGCTACACCTTC.

The chain recombines TRBV18 with TRBJ2-7, with D uncertain. Trimming took 2 bases from V and 2 from J, leaving 13 bases between them. Germline V gene sequence: CDR1 KGHSH, CDR2 LQKENI. The CDR3 covers 15 residues. The CDR3 nucleotides are TGTGCCAGCTCACCAAGTCCGACTCATACCTACGAGCAGTACTTC. Translating it yields CASSPSPTHTYEQYF.

The chain recombines TRBV10-3 with TRBJ1-2, with unresolved D. V lost 3 bases to trimming and J lost 6 bases, with 11 bases between them. This CDR3 region has 13 residues. Germline loops: CDR1 ENHRY, CDR2 SYGVKD. The DNA for the CDR3 is TGTGCCATCAGTGATGAGAGGGAACATGGCTACACCTTC. Translation: CAISDEREHGYTF.

CDR3 DNA sequence: TGCAGCGTAGTACAGGGGGCTCGGACTGAAGCTTTCTTT. It yields the protein CSVVQGARTEAFF. The J gene is TRBJ1-1, the V gene TRBV29-1, with 9 bases lining up with TRBD1. This CDR3 has 13 amino acids. The junction had 7 bases not matched to a gene; V was cut back by 6 bases and J by 5 bases. The V gene's germline CDR1 is SQVTM and CDR2 ANQGSEA.

Here the CDR3 reads CATSALNTGELFF. The CDR3 region has the DNA TGTGCCACCAGTGCACTTAACACCGGGGAGCTGTTTTTT. The chain employs TRBV24-1 and TRBJ2-2; D gene unclear. V lost 5 bases and J 2 bases, leaving 5 bases between the germline ends. The CDR3 totals 13 residues. Germline-derived CDR1 and CDR2 are KGHDR and SFDVKD.

This sequence joins TRBV10-3 and TRBJ2-3; TRBD2 is a possible D gene (7 bases). The ends were cut back, 6 bases at V and 0 bases at J, with 13 bases in the middle. This CDR3 is built from 15 residues. CDR1 ENHRY and CDR2 SYGVKD come from the germline V gene. The CDR3 bases are TGTGCCATCAGCGAGCGGGACATTAGCACAGATACGCAGTATTTT. Its protein product is CAISERDISTDTQYF.

The genes are TRBV3-1 (or the pseudogene TRBV3-2) and TRBJ1-6; D is unresolved. The germline V and J ends were trimmed by 2 bases and 9 bases, with 8 bases remaining between them. Looked up from germline, CDR1 is LGHDT and CDR2 is YNNKEL (reference sequence). This CDR3 has 13 residues. CDR3 bases: TGTGCCAGCAGCCAATACCAGGCTTCACCCCTCCACTTT. This translates into CASSQYQASPLHF.

The chain couples TRBV4-2 to TRBJ2-6; maybe TRBD2 (5 bases). Trimming cost V 4 bases and J 0 bases, with 10 bases left between them. CDR1 is LGHNA and CDR2 is YNFKEQ in the germline V gene. The CDR3 contains 16 residues. The CDR3 DNA reads as TGTGCCAGCAGCCCACTAGAGGGCTCTGGGGCCAACGTCCTGACTTTC. Encoded protein: CASSPLEGSGANVLTF.

This clone has a count of ten or more. The CDR3 bases are TGCGCCAGCAGCTTGGGACAGGGGGCGCAGTGGACCGGGGAGCTGTTTTTT. Amino acids: CASSLGQGAQWTGELFF. This chain connects TRBV5-1 to TRBJ2-2; TRBD1 matches at 10 bases. Germline lookup yields CDR1 SGHRS and CDR2 YFSETQ. The CDR3 totals 17 residues. Germline trimming cut 0 bases from V and 5 bases from J; bases unmatched to any gene: 7.

The chain uses TRBV18 and TRBJ1-4, with D hard to call. Germline V gene lookup returns CDR1 KGHSH and CDR2 LQKENI. The CDR3 totals 14 residues. V lost 3 bases and J lost 0, with 5 bases in between. The CDR3 region has the DNA TGTGCCAGCTCACCGGCTGCAACTAATGAAAAACTGTTTTTT. Its translation: CASSPAATNEKLFF.